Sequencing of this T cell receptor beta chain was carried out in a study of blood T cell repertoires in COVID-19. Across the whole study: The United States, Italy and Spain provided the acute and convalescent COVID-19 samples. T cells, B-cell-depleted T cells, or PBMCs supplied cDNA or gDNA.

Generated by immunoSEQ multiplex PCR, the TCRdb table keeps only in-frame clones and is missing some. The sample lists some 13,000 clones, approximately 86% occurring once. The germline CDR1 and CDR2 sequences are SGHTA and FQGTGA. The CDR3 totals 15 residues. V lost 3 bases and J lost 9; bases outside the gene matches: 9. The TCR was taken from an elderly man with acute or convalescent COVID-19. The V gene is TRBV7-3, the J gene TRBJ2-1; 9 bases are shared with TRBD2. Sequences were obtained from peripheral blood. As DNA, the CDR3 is TGTGCCAGCAGCTTGTCCGGGACTAGCTCAGGTGAGCAGTTCTTC. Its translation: CASSLSGTSSGEQFF.